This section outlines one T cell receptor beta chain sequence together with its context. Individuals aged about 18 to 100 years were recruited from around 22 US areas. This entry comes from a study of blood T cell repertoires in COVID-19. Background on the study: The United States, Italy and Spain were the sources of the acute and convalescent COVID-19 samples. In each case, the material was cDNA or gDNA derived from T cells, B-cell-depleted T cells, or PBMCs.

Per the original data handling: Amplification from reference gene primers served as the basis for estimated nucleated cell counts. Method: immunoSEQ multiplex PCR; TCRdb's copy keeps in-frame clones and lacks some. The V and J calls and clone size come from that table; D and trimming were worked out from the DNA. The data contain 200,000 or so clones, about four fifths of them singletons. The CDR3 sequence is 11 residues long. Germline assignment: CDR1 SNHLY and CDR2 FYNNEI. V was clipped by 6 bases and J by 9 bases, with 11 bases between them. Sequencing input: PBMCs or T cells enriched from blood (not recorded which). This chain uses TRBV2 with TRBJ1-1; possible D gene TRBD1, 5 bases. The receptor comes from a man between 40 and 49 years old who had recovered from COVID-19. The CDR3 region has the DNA TGTGCCAGCAGGCGACAGCTCCAAGCTTTCTTT. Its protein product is CASRRQLQAFF.